One sample yielded the 21 T cell receptor beta chains listed below, sequenced in a study of blood T cell repertoires in COVID-19. Assay: immunoSEQ multiplex PCR; the TCRdb copy retains only in-frame clones and omits some. The profile shows just over 300,000 clones, 80% to 90% of them singletons. Specimen: PBMCs or T cells enriched from blood (not recorded which). The receptors stem from a woman aged 18-35 years who had recovered from COVID-19.

This clone was detected once. The chain couples TRBV5-6 to TRBJ1-4, with TRBD1 identical over 9 bases. The V gene end was trimmed by 4 bases and the J gene end by 6 bases; junction bases not matched to a gene: 4. CDR3 length equals 14 residues. The germline gives CDR1 SGHDT, CDR2 YYEEEE. Here the CDR3 DNA reads TGTGCCAGCAGCCTGGGACAGGGCTATGAAAAACTGTTTTTT. Its translation: CASSLGQGYEKLFF.

This sequence joins TRBV9 and TRBJ2-3, with 11 bases lining up with TRBD2. The CDR3 is 16 amino acids. Germline V CDR1 and CDR2: SGDLS, YYNGEE. The J segment lost 4 bases and the V segment lost 3 bases, leaving 7 bases of the junction unmatched. The CDR3 loop is CASSGLLAGASDTQYF. In DNA form, the CDR3 reads TGTGCCAGCAGCGGCCTACTAGCGGGAGCGTCAGATACGCAGTATTTT.

The J gene is TRBJ2-5, the V gene TRBV2, with TRBD1 as a possible D gene (5 bases). Trimming left V 7 bases short and J 0 bases short, with 9 bases between. The CDR3 loop spans 13 amino acids. Germline CDR1 and CDR2: SNHLY and FYNNEI. Here the CDR3 DNA reads TGTGCCAGCATGCCAGGGAACCAAGAGACCCAGTACTTC. Translating gives CASMPGNQETQYF.

This chain joins TRBV4-3 and TRBJ2-1; 7 positions match TRBD1. Unmatched junction bases numbered 10, after V lost 5 bases and J lost 3 bases. CDR1 and CDR2 from the germline V gene are LGHNA and YSLEER. The CDR3 is 16 residues long. The CDR3 sequence: CASSYETGTLYNEQFF. In nucleotides, the CDR3 is TGCGCCAGCAGCTATGAGACAGGGACCCTCTACAATGAGCAGTTCTTC.

This sequence joins TRBV20-1 and TRBJ1-1; the D gene is possibly TRBD1 (6 bases). With 1 base removed from V and 10 bases from J, the gap between germline ends came to 7 bases. The CDR3 spans 10 residues. Germline CDR1 reads DFQATT; CDR2 reads SNEGSKA (reference sequence). The CDR3: CSARGGGAFF. The CDR3 DNA is TGCAGTGCTAGAGGAGGGGGAGCTTTCTTT.

This chain uses TRBV3-1 (or the pseudogene TRBV3-2) with TRBJ1-2, with 7 bases matching TRBD1. V gave up 3 bases and J gave up 4 bases; unmatched junction bases: 5. This CDR3 comprises 14 residues. The germline gives CDR1 LGHDT, CDR2 YNNKEL (reference sequence). CDR3 region: CASSHRDSSYGYTF. CDR3 DNA sequence: TGTGCCAGCAGCCATCGGGACAGTTCCTATGGCTACACCTTC.

The chain joins TRBV24-1 to TRBJ2-4; TRBD2 is a possible D gene (7 bases). The CDR3 spans 19 residues. CDR1 KGHDR and CDR2 SFDVKD come from the germline V gene. V lost 8 bases and J lost 2, with 27 bases in between. CDR3 protein: CATKHVLDPRGGPKNIQYF. The DNA for the CDR3 is TGTGCCACCAAACATGTCTTGGATCCGAGGGGGGGCCCCAAAAACATTCAGTACTTC.

The chain is built from TRBV7-9 and TRBJ1-4; a weak D match, TRBD1 (6 bases). V was cut by 5 bases and J by 0 bases, with 16 bases left in between. The CDR3 runs 17 residues. The germline gives CDR1 SEHNR, CDR2 FQNEAQ (reference sequence). CDR3 DNA sequence: TGTGCCAGCAGCCCGGGACAAGAATTACCAACTAATGAAAAACTGTTTTTT. Translation gives CASSPGQELPTNEKLFF.

The rearrangement joins TRBV18 to TRBJ2-5, with D unclear. This CDR3 has 12 residues. V lost 0 bases and J 5 bases, leaving 4 bases between the germline ends. CDR1 and CDR2 (germline): KGHSH, LQKENI. The CDR3 nucleotides are TGTGCCAGCTCACCACCCGTTGAGACCCAGTACTTC. Protein product: CASSPPVETQYF.

This clone was counted a few times. V gene TRBV5-6 combines with J gene TRBJ2-7; 7 bases align to TRBD2. The CDR3 covers 11 residues. Germline CDR1 reads SGHDT; CDR2 reads YYEEEE. The ends lost 4 bases at V and 9 bases at J; junction bases unmatched: 4. CDR3 residues: CASSGGLGQYF. CDR3 DNA: TGTGCCAGCAGCGGCGGACTAGGGCAGTACTTC. Drawing the rest from reference TRBV5-6 and TRBJ2-7, the complete variable domain is DAGVTQSPTHLIKTRGQQVTLRCSPKSGHDTVSWYQQALGQGPQFIFQYYEEEERQRGNFPDRFSGHQFPNYSSELNVNALLLGDSALYLCASSGGLGQYFGPGTRLTVT.

This chain joins TRBV25-1 and TRBJ2-5, with unresolved D. Germline CDR1 is MGHDK and CDR2 is SYGVNS. V lost 1 base and J 4 bases, leaving 4 bases between the germline ends. CDR3 length equals 12 residues. CDR3 DNA sequence: TGTGCCAGCAGTGAATCTTTAGAGACCCAGTACTTC. The encoded protein is CASSESLETQYF.

The chain recombines TRBV18 with TRBJ2-1; 15 positions agree with TRBD2. CDR3 length: 17 amino acids. Germline loops: CDR1 KGHSH, CDR2 LQKENI. V lost 1 base, J lost 10 bases, and 8 bases stayed unmatched. The CDR3 protein is CASSPRGLAGGILEQFF. The DNA of the CDR3 is TGTGCCAGCTCACCACGGGGACTAGCGGGAGGAATATTGGAGCAGTTCTTC. The full variable domain, its missing parts supplied by reference TRBV18 and TRBJ2-1, is NAGVMQNPRHLVRRRGQEARLRCSPMKGHSHVYWYRQLPEEGLKFMVYLQKENIIDESGMPKERFSAEFPKEGPSILRIQQVVRGDSAAYFCASSPRGLAGGILEQFFGPGTRLTVL.

This rearrangement joins TRBV4-3 to TRBJ2-2; 13 bases fit TRBD2. The CDR3 extends over 18 amino acids. The germline CDR1 and CDR2 sequences are LGHNA and YSLEER. The junction had 6 bases not matched to a gene; V was cut back by 2 bases and J by 3 bases. The DNA of the CDR3 is TGCGCCAGCAGCCAACCACTAGCGGGGGGGCCGGACACCGGGGAGCTGTTTTTT. Translating gives CASSQPLAGGPDTGELFF.

This clone was detected once. The rearrangement links TRBV12-3 or TRBV12-4 to TRBJ1-5; D remains ambiguous. There are 12 residues in the CDR3. V lost 1 base and J lost 5, with 3 bases in between. CDR3 sequence: CASSLGDQPQHF. The CDR3 region has the DNA TGTGCCAGCAGTTTAGGAGATCAGCCCCAGCATTTT.

V is TRBV10-2 and J is TRBJ1-2; D is uncertain. V lost 5 bases and J lost 5, with 9 bases in between. This CDR3 is built from 12 residues. CDR1 is WSHSY and CDR2 is SAAADI in the germline V gene. The CDR3 here is CASSQDGYGYTF. CDR3 bases: TGCGCCAGCAGTCAAGACGGGTATGGCTACACCTTC.

J is TRBJ1-1 and V is TRBV7-9; 8 bases map to TRBD1. The germline gives CDR1 SEHNR, CDR2 FQNEAQ (reference sequence). J gave up 3 bases and V 5 bases, and 5 bases lay outside the gene matches. This CDR3 region has 14 residues. The CDR3 DNA is TGTGCCAGCAGCCTACAGGGGGGTGACACTGAAGCTTTCTTT. Translation gives CASSLQGGDTEAFF.

The chain links TRBV5-6 to TRBJ2-7, with a weak D call TRBD1 (6 bases). The germline CDR1 and CDR2 sequences are SGHDT and YYEEEE. CDR3 size: 16 residues. V lost 5 bases and J lost 0, with 18 bases in between. Here the CDR3 DNA reads TGTGCCAGCAGAAGATATAAGACAGGTTCCTCCTACGAGCAGTACTTC. It yields the protein CASRRYKTGSSYEQYF.

J is TRBJ2-1 and V is TRBV6-5; TRBD2 matches at 7 bases. V lost 7 bases to trimming and J lost 4 bases; unmatched junction nucleotides: 10. The germline V gene has CDR1 MNHEY and CDR2 SVGAGI. The CDR3 is 15 residues long. DNA for the CDR3: TGTGCCAGCACCCCTTTGAGCGGGGCTTACAATGAGCAGTTCTTC. Protein product: CASTPLSGAYNEQFF.

The gene calls are TRBV28 and TRBJ1-5; 8 bases align to TRBD1. Germline lookup yields CDR1 MDHEN and CDR2 SYDVKM. The CDR3 is 14 amino acids. The V gene end was trimmed by 2 bases and the J gene end by 9 bases; junction bases not matched to a gene: 6. The CDR3 sequence: CASSLSLQGGPQHF. The DNA for the CDR3 is TGTGCCAGCAGTTTAAGCTTACAGGGGGGGCCCCAGCATTTT.

A single count supports this clone. This rearrangement joins TRBV18 to TRBJ2-3; 9 positions match TRBD2. Germline V gives CDR1 KGHSH, CDR2 LQKENI. Unmatched junction bases numbered 6, after V lost 3 bases and J lost 2 bases. The CDR3 has 16 residues. The CDR3 DNA reads TGTGCCAGCTCACCCCGGCTAGCGGGATTCACAGATACGCAGTATTTT. It is translated as CASSPRLAGFTDTQYF.

CDR3 DNA sequence: TGTGCCAGCAGCCTTTTACCGACAGGGGATAGCTCTGGAAACACCATATATTTT. Its translation: CASSLLPTGDSSGNTIYF. V usage is TRBV4-2 and J usage is TRBJ1-3, with 8 bases aligning to TRBD1. The V gene end was trimmed by 4 bases and the J gene end by 0 bases; junction bases not matched to a gene: 11. CDR3 length: 18 residues. Germline V lookup: CDR1 LGHNA, CDR2 YNFKEQ.